This T cell receptor beta chain was sequenced in a study of blood T cells in healthy people across ages. Findings and caveats of the study: Donor CMV status, an unknown factor, possibly confounded changes in expanded clonotypes. Long-lived donors exceeded aged donors in naive CD4+ cells and diversity.

This clonotype is a singleton in its sample. Its target is unknown. Next came a second PCR, run for about 7 to 12 cycles, which used a sample-barcoded 5' primer along with a J-beta primer mix. TCRdb re-called the 5' RACE reads through MiXCR, storing one row per CDR3 protein. The profile shows about 830,000 distinct CDR3 sequences, 58% of them singletons. For every donor, a draw yielded 7.5 to 10 milliliters of peripheral blood. Isolated PBMCs totaled at least 6.5 million in each sample. The CDR3 loop spans 13 amino acids. The ends lost 6 bases at V and 11 bases at J; junction bases unmatched: 8. The genes are TRBV12-3 or TRBV12-4 and TRBJ1-1; 11 nucleotides align to TRBD1. What was sequenced was blood. The TCR sequence derives from a young man in good health. Written as DNA, the CDR3 is TGTGCCAGCAGACCTGGGACAGGGGGACGGGCTTTCTTT. This translates into CASRPGTGGRAFF.